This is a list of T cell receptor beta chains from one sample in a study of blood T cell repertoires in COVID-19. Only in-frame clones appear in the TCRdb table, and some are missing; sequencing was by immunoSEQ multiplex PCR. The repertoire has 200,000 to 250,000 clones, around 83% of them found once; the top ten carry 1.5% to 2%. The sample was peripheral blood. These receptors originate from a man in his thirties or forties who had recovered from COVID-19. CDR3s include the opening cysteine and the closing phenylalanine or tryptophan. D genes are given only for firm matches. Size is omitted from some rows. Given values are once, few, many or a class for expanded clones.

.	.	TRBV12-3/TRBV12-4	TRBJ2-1	CASSLQGGYEQFF	TGTGCCAGCAGCCTACAGGGTGGCTATGAGCAGTTCTTC
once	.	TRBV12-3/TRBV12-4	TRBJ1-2	CASSFRLGYGYTF	TGTGCCAGCAGTTTCCGGCTCGGGTATGGCTACACCTTC
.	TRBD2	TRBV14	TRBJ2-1	CASSQTGLANEQFF	TGTGCCAGCAGCCAAACGGGACTAGCAAATGAGCAGTTCTTC
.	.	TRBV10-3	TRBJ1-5	CAISEQGQNQPQHF	TGTGCCATCAGTGAACAGGGACAAAATCAGCCCCAGCATTTT
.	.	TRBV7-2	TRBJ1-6	CASSLTASHNSPLHF	TGTGCCAGCAGTTTGACTGCGAGTCATAATTCACCCCTCCACTTT
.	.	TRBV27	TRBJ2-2	CASSRPNTGELFF	TGTGCCAGCAGTCGTCCGAACACCGGGGAGCTGTTTTTT
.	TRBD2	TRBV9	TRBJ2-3	CASSASVGGGSDTQYF	TGTGCCAGCAGCGCCAGCGTCGGCGGGGGTTCAGATACGCAGTATTTT
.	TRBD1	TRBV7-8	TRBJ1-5	CASSSLDRGQPQHF	TGTGCCAGCAGCTCATTGGACAGGGGCCAGCCCCAGCATTTT
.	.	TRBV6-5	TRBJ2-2	CASSSPIGELFF	TGTGCCAGCAGTTCCCCCATCGGGGAGCTGTTTTTT
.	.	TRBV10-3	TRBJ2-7	CAISEGDSYEQYF	TGTGCCATCAGTGAGGGAGACAGTTACGAGCAGTACTTC
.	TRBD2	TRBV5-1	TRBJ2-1	CASSQTSGAYNEQFF	TGCGCCAGCAGCCAAACTAGCGGGGCTTACAATGAGCAGTTCTTC
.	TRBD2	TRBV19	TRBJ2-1	CASSRGGDYNEQFF	TGTGCCAGTAGTCGGGGGGGAGACTACAATGAACAGTTCTTC
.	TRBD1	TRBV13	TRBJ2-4	CASSPRGLGSKNIQYF	TGTGCCAGCAGCCCCAGGGGGCTTGGATCCAAAAACATTCAGTACTTC
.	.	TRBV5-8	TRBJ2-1	CASSLGLVSVQFF	TGTGCCAGCAGCTTGGGGCTAGTTAGTGTCCAGTTCTTC
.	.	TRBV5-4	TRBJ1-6	CASSLARVSSPLHF	TGTGCCAGCAGCTTGGCCAGGGTATCTTCACCCCTCCACTTT
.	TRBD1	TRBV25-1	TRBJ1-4	CASRWQGETKLFF	TGTGCCAGCAGGTGGCAGGGGGAGACGAAACTGTTTTTT
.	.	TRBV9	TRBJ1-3	CASSVAAASSGNTIYF	TGTGCCAGCAGCGTAGCAGCGGCGAGCTCTGGAAACACCATATATTTT
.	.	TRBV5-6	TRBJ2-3	CASSLALQRSSTDTQYF	TGTGCCAGCAGCTTGGCCCTCCAGCGGTCTAGCACAGATACGCAGTATTTT
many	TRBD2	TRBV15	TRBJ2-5	CATSRVTAGDQETQYF	TGTGCCACCAGCAGAGTAACAGCGGGGGACCAAGAGACCCAGTACTTC
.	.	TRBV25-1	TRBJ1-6	CASTGGVYNSPLHF	TGTGCCAGCACCGGCGGCGTGTATAATTCACCCCTCCACTTT
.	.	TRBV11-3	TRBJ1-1	CASSSSGIRPTEAFF	TGTGCCAGCAGCTCATCGGGGATAAGACCCACTGAAGCTTTCTTT
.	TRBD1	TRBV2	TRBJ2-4	CASRGGRLAKNIQYF	TGTGCCAGCAGAGGGGGCAGACTAGCCAAAAACATTCAGTACTTC
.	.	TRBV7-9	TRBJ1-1	CASSLQEDTEAFF	TGTGCCAGCAGCTTACAAGAGGATACTGAAGCTTTCTTT
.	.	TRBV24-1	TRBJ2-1	CATSDQTRDSYNEQFF	TGTGCCACCAGTGACCAAACTAGAGACTCCTACAATGAGCAGTTCTTC
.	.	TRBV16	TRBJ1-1	CASSQSNSRDTEAFF	TGTGCCAGCAGCCAATCGAATAGCAGGGACACTGAAGCTTTCTTT
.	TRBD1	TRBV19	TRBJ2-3	CASTTIPLGGTGDTQYF	TGTGCCAGTACCACAATACCGTTAGGGGGCACGGGAGATACGCAGTATTTT
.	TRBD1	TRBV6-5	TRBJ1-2	CASSSGQGSRGYTF	TGTGCCAGCAGTTCCGGACAGGGAAGTCGCGGCTACACCTTC
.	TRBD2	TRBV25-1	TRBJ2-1	CASSDTSGGANNEQFF	TGTGCCAGCAGTGACACTAGCGGGGGGGCGAACAATGAGCAGTTCTTC
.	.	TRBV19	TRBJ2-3	CASRTGWADTQYF	TGTGCCAGTCGAACGGGGTGGGCAGATACGCAGTATTTT
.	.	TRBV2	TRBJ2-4	CASGYRGRALAKNIQYF	TGTGCCAGCGGATACCGGGGGAGAGCCCTAGCCAAAAACATTCAGTACTTC
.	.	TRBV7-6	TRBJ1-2	CASSSVGGSGYTF	TGTGCCAGCAGCTCCGTCGGGGGTAGTGGCTACACCTTC
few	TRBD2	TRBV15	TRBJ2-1	CATSRGLAGGRSSYNEQFF	TGTGCCACCAGCAGAGGACTAGCGGGGGGCCGGAGCTCCTACAATGAGCAGTTCTTC
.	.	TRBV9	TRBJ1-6	CASSAGHLVYNSPLHF	TGTGCCAGCAGCGCGGGACACCTTGTCTATAATTCACCCCTCCACTTT
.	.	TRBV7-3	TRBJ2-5	CASSLGQTETQYF	TGTGCCAGCAGCTTAGGACAGACGGAGACCCAGTACTTC
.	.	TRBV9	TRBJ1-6	CASSALPWGEVRNSPLHF	TGTGCCAGCAGCGCCCTGCCTTGGGGGGAGGTACGGAATTCACCCCTCCACTTT
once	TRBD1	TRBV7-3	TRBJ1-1	CASSSTPGTGGEAFF	TGTGCCAGCAGCTCAACCCCCGGGACAGGGGGTGAAGCTTTCTTT
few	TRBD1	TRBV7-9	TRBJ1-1	CASSPRVTGAATEAFF	TGTGCCAGCAGCCCGAGAGTGACAGGGGCGGCCACTGAAGCTTTCTTT
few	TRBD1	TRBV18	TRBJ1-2	CASSQTGDSYGYTF	TGTGCCAGCTCACAAACCGGGGACAGCTATGGCTACACCTTC
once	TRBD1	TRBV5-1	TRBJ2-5	CASNRDRGETQYF	TGCGCCAGCAACCGGGACAGGGGTGAGACCCAGTACTTC
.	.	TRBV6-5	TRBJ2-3	CLLRDSNTDTQYF	TGTCTACTCCGGGACTCAAACACAGATACGCAGTATTTT
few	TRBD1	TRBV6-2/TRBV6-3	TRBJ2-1	CASSRQGAYNEQFF	TGTGCCAGCAGTCGACAGGGGGCCTACAATGAGCAGTTCTTC